Here is one TCR beta chain with its context. It lacks a known antigen. Gene names and germline sequences refer to the mouse in this case. The CDR3 goes on 1 residue after the read ends, and that part is filled in from the germline J gene. This specimen's time point label, interpreted: mouse harvest day 7 after allogeneic transplant. Each mouse graft consisted of 10^7 T-cell-depleted bone marrow cells plus 10^6 splenic CD5+ T cells and was given by tail vein injection. GVHD in mice was modeled with a major MHC-mismatch B6 (H2b) into BALB/c (H2d) model, and tissues were profiled at day 7 or 14. On day 7 or 14 post-transplant, mouse tissues and retro-orbital blood were harvested with separate sterile tools for each animal, and livers were flushed beforehand. Before genomic DNA isolation with the DNeasy Blood & Tissue Kit, mouse tissues were minced with razor blades in buffered saline. V gives up 1 base and J gives up 3 bases, and the segment between their germline ends measures 7 bases. From a lookup of the germline V gene (reference sequence), CDR1 and CDR2 are KGHPV and FQNQEV. Measured from the cysteine to the phenylalanine, the CDR3 is 15 residues long. Only the CDR3 bases that were read are kept: 42 of them, in frame from base 1.

The sample belongs to a study of tissue T cells after allogeneic stem cell transplantation (dated by TCRdb to the early 2020s). Describing the broader study: The study profiled TCR beta repertoires in many tissues obtained from research autopsies of patients with and without GVHD, and also in mouse models of GVHD. On the human side, the study was prospective and observational, with no blinding or randomization.

The paper's findings and limits, for the study overall: Within patients, how anatomically similar the tissues were was a key factor in shaping TCR repertoire composition, regardless of disease or transplant status. A small and clinically heterogeneous patient cohort was studied, and sampling depth was acknowledged as a limitation. The study did not establish which tissue TCRs were alloreactive or antigen-specific, and some clones may have been host cells that persisted. Only a few T cell clones appeared in more than one patient, yet motif-based clustering showed tissue-specific repertoire signatures that were shared between patients. In both patients and mice, T cells from blood and spleen picked up only a limited part of the TCR repertoire that was detected in tissues.

Receptors were amplified or captured by the immunoSEQ multiplex PCR assay. Adaptive Biotechnologies performed the TCRbeta CDR3 sequencing at survey depth and reported CDR3 sequences, V/J genes, productive frequency and template counts. Amplification of TCR beta CDR3 regions started from genomic DNA instead of RNA. In the source study's methods: Pairwise repertoire overlap between tissues was quantified with Jensen-Shannon divergence, where 1 means complete divergence and 0 identical. Tissues were clustered by single-linkage agglomerative hierarchical clustering of pairwise JSD values, and the clustering results were displayed as dendrograms. All patient samples were analyzed with GLIPH2 using simulation_depth 1000, kmer_min_depth 3 and cdr3_length_cutoff 8, and only groups containing more than two unique CDR3s were kept. In a standardized tissue-overlap score, Jaccard GLIPH-group overlap across patients was extrapolated to a standard repertoire size of 1000 clones. To look at how diversity was associated with clinical or experimental variables, linear mixed-effect models were used, with tissue treated as a fixed effect and individual treated as a random effect. TCRdb took over this immuneACCESS table, retaining in-frame rearrangements with V and J assigned. Such tables are incomplete; in checked studies, under half of the missing clones stem from an unresolved V gene, and the remainder is unexplained. The V and J calls and clone size were taken over from that table, and D and trimming were inferred from the DNA. This sample is represented by roughly 10,000 clones; 35% to 45% of them were singletons. The biggest ten clones account for 1.8% of the sample.

Material for sequencing was skin. Rearrangement joined TRBV26 to TRBJ1-6, and perhaps TRBD1 as D gene, on 5 matching bases. TRBJ1-6 is an ORF; its function is uncertain. The receptor was isolated from a female BALB/c mouse given C57BL/6 T cells with graft-versus-host disease after an allogeneic hematopoietic cell transplant. CDR3 DNA, as far as it was read: TGTGCCAGCAGTCTGTGGAGGGGCTATAATTCGCCCCTCTAC. It specifies CASSLWRGYNSPLY. The complete CDR3 reads CASSLWRGYNSPLYF.